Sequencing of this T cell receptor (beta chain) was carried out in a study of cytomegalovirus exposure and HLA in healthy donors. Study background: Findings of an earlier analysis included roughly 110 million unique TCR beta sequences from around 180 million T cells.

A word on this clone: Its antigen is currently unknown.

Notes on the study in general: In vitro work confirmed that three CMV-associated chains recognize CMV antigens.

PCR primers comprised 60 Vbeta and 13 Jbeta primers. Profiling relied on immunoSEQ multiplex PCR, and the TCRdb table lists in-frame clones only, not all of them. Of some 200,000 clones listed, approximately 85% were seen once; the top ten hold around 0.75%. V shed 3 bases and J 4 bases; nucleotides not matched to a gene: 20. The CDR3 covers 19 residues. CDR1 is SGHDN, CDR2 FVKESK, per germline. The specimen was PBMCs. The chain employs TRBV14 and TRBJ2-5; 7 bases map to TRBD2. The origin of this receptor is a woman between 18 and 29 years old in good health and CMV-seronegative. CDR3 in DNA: TGTGCCAGCAGCCACCTGAGTGAATCGGCAGCGGGAATGCGAGAGACCCAGTACTTC. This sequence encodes CASSHLSESAAGMRETQYF.